What follows are 17 T cell receptor beta chains derived from one specimen sequenced in a study of T cell responses to AZD1222 COVID-19 vaccine. Repertoires were generated with immunoSEQ multiplex PCR, while TCRdb's copy carries only in-frame clones and drops some. The table shows 210,000 or so clones, with about 92% occurring only once. This specimen was peripheral blood, taken on day 0 of MenACWY control vaccination. The receptors come from an adult in good health.

Only a few counts were recorded for this clone. The chain has TRBV19 and TRBJ1-1; TRBD1 might be the D (6 bases). V was pared by 10 bases and J by 2 bases, with 17 bases between. This CDR3 comprises 14 residues. The germline gives CDR1 LNHDA, CDR2 SQIVND (reference sequence). In DNA, the CDR3 is TGTGCCACCATAAGGCCGGGACATAACACTGAAGCTTTCTTT. Translated: CATIRPGHNTEAFF.

The rearrangement uses TRBV9 and TRBJ2-2; unclear D gene. CDR3 length: 15 residues. Germline V gene lookup returns CDR1 SGDLS and CDR2 YYNGEE. The ends were cut back, 2 bases at V and 4 bases at J, with 12 bases in the middle. DNA for the CDR3: TGTGCCAGCAGCGTTGGTATAGCCCTCACCGGGGAGCTGTTTTTT. Its translation: CASSVGIALTGELFF. Filled out from reference TRBV9 and TRBJ2-2, the complete variable domain reads DSGVTQTPKHLITATGQRVTLRCSPRSGDLSVYWYQQSLDQGLQFLIQYYNGEERAKGNILERFSAQQFPDLHSELNLSSLELGDSALYFCASSVGIALTGELFFGEGSRLTVL.

This rearrangement joins TRBV11-2 to TRBJ2-5; D not certain. V shed 5 bases and J shed 5 bases, with 12 bases lying between them. The CDR3 runs to 13 residues. Germline lookup yields CDR1 SGHAT and CDR2 FQNNGV. The CDR3 nucleotides are TGTGCCAGCAGCGACTGGCTCCCGGAGACCCAGTACTTC. It translates to CASSDWLPETQYF.

CDR3 nucleotides: TGTGCCAGCAGCTTAGAAGGGAGGCCTTACAATGAGCAGTTCTTC. Translating gives CASSLEGRPYNEQFF. The rearrangement uses TRBV7-2 and TRBJ2-1; the D gene is possibly TRBD2 (6 bases). Trimming left V 1 base short and J 4 bases short, with 11 bases between. The CDR3 runs to 15 residues. Germline CDR1 SGHTA, CDR2 FQGNSA.

This rearrangement joins TRBV6-2 or TRBV6-3 to TRBJ2-6; 7 bases are shared with TRBD1. Germline V gene sequence: CDR1 MNHEY, CDR2 SVGEGT. The V gene end was trimmed by 4 bases and the J gene end by 0 bases; junction bases not matched to a gene: 9. The CDR3 sequence is 18 residues long. DNA for the CDR3: TGTGCCAGCAGTTTCTCACAGGGGTATGTCTCTGGGGCCAACGTCCTGACTTTC. It codes for CASSFSQGYVSGANVLTF.

This clone appeared a few times. The J gene is TRBJ2-3, the V gene TRBV15, with D unclear. The germline gives CDR1 LNHNV, CDR2 YYDKDF (reference sequence). CDR3 length equals 15 residues. Trimming removed 0 bases from V and 6 bases from J, with 13 bases in between. The CDR3 protein is CATSRDVGRPDTQYF. DNA of the CDR3: TGTGCCACCAGCAGAGATGTGGGCAGGCCGGATACGCAGTATTTT.

The chain employs TRBV5-1 and TRBJ1-4; weak D call: TRBD1 (5 bases). The CDR3 is made up of 15 amino acids. CDR1 and CDR2 from the germline V gene are SGHRS and YFSETQ. The V and J ends lost 4 bases and 3 bases respectively, with 13 bases between them. The CDR3, as DNA: TGCGCCAGCAGCCCAGGGAGCCTAGCTAATGAAAAACTGTTTTTT. Its protein product is CASSPGSLANEKLFF. The full variable domain, with the rest looked up from reference TRBV5-1 and TRBJ1-4, is KAGVTQTPRYLIKTRGQQVTLSCSPISGHRSVSWYQQTPGQGLQFLFEYFSETQRNKGNFPGRFSGRQFSNSRSEMNVSTLELGDSALYLCASSPGSLANEKLFFGSGTQLSVL.

The chain couples TRBV6-4 to TRBJ1-1; TRBD1 agrees at 12 bases. V gave up 5 bases and J gave up 5 bases; unmatched junction bases: 6. The CDR3 has 15 residues. Germline CDR1 is MRHNA and CDR2 is SNTAGT. The CDR3 sequence: CASSSGTGGETEAFF. CDR3 coding DNA: TGTGCCAGCAGTTCCGGGACAGGGGGCGAGACTGAAGCTTTCTTT.

This chain joins TRBV18 and TRBJ2-7; 11 nucleotides agree with TRBD2. This CDR3 contains 16 residues. The germline CDR1 and CDR2 sequences are KGHSH and LQKENI. V shed 3 bases and J 5 bases; nucleotides not matched to a gene: 9. CDR3: CASSPPGTSGGHEQYF. In nucleotides, the CDR3 is TGTGCCAGCTCACCCCCCGGGACTAGCGGTGGCCACGAGCAGTACTTC.

V is TRBV12-5 and J is TRBJ1-5, with D perhaps TRBD1 (6 bases). The CDR3 length is 16 residues. The ends were cut back, 0 bases at V and 4 bases at J, with 13 bases in the middle. Germline V lookup: CDR1 LGHNT, CDR2 FRNRAP. The CDR3 protein is CASGLVVTGGNQPQHF. CDR3 bases: TGTGCTAGTGGTTTGGTAGTGACAGGTGGTAATCAGCCCCAGCATTTT.

J is TRBJ1-1 and V is TRBV7-9, with D hard to call. V lost 5 bases to trimming and J lost 0 bases, with 16 bases between them. Germline V gene lookup returns CDR1 SEHNR and CDR2 FQNEAQ (reference sequence). This CDR3 has 16 amino acids. The CDR3 loop is CASSPRLGNMNTEAFF. In DNA form, the CDR3 reads TGTGCCAGCAGCCCACGGTTGGGGAACATGAACACTGAAGCTTTCTTT.

This sequence joins TRBV25-1 and TRBJ1-1; 7 bases fit TRBD1. The CDR3 is 15 amino acids. The V gene end was trimmed by 3 bases and the J gene end by 4 bases; junction bases not matched to a gene: 8. In germline, CDR1 is MGHDK, CDR2 SYGVNS. The DNA of the CDR3 is TGTGCCAGCAGTGACGCCACAGGGGCAGGCACTGAAGCTTTCTTT. This gives the protein CASSDATGAGTEAFF. Together with reference TRBV25-1 and TRBJ1-1, the CDR3 gives the full variable domain: EADIYQTPRYLVIGTGKKITLECSQTMGHDKMYWYQQDPGMELHLIHYSYGVNSTEKGDLSSESTVSRIRTEHFPLTLESARPSHTSQYLCASSDATGAGTEAFFGQGTRLTVV.

This rearrangement joins TRBV7-8 to TRBJ1-4, with TRBD1 identical over 7 bases. Germline values: CDR1 SGHVS, CDR2 FQNEAQ. J gave up 8 bases and V 1 base, and 10 bases lay outside the gene matches. The CDR3 runs to 16 residues. The CDR3 region has the DNA TGTGCCAGCAGCTTAGAGGGGGCCCTCGGGGGAGAAAAACTGTTTTTT. Protein product: CASSLEGALGGEKLFF.

The chain couples TRBV5-1 to TRBJ2-7, with 12 bases aligning to TRBD2. The junction had 8 bases not matched to a gene; V was cut back by 3 bases and J by 7 bases. CDR3 length equals 15 residues. Per the germline V gene, CDR1 is SGHRS and CDR2 is YFSETQ. CDR3: CASSSRTSGTLEQYF. The CDR3 nucleotides read TGCGCCAGCAGCTCCCGGACTAGCGGGACCCTTGAGCAGTACTTC.

The genes are TRBV27 and TRBJ2-7, with D perhaps matching TRBD2 (6 bases). The V end lost 4 bases, the J end lost 4 bases, and 17 bases lay between the germline ends. Germline lookup yields CDR1 MNHEY and CDR2 SMNVEV (reference sequence). The CDR3 extends over 15 amino acids. CDR3: CASSSRGAGRYEQYF. CDR3 nucleotides: TGTGCCAGCAGTTCCCGCGGGGCAGGGAGGTACGAGCAGTACTTC.

The chain is built from TRBV3-1 (or the pseudogene TRBV3-2) and TRBJ1-2; the match to TRBD1 covers 9 bases. The germline V gene encodes CDR1 LGHDT and CDR2 YNNKEL (reference sequence). The CDR3 extends over 15 amino acids. J was trimmed by 1 base and V by 3 bases; bases with no gene match: 3. In DNA, the CDR3 is TGTGCCAGCAGCCAGCCGGGACAGGGTAACTATGGCTACACCTTC. Protein: CASSQPGQGNYGYTF.

The count of this clone is one. The genes are TRBV18 and TRBJ1-2, with D perhaps matching TRBD1 (6 bases). Germline V CDR1 and CDR2: KGHSH, LQKENI. The CDR3 extends over 16 amino acids. V lost 2 bases and J 5 bases, leaving 18 bases between the germline ends. In nucleotides, the CDR3 is TGTGCCAGCTCACCAATCACAGGGTTGGACCTATATGGCTACACCTTC. This sequence encodes CASSPITGLDLYGYTF.